These 32 T cell receptor beta chains were all obtained from the same sample, sequenced in a study of PD-L1 blockade in urothelial cancer (dated by TCRdb to about 2017). The library was built by means of the immunoSEQ multiplex PCR assay. The clones in this table, taken by TCRdb from immuneACCESS, are in-frame only. Not every clone is retained; where verified, under half of the shortfall comes from an unresolved V gene, and the cause of the rest is unknown. The sample table lists some 77,000 clones, roughly 87% of them with a count of one. Around 5.3% of the sample lies in the top ten. Sequenced here: PBMCs, sampled around atezolizumab (anti-PD-L1) treatment. These receptors all stem from a woman between 70 and 85 years old with urothelial cancer.

The CDR3 DNA sequence: TGTGCCAGCAGTCCCCGGCCGGGACAGCACTCTGGGGCCAACGTCCTGACTTTC. It translates to CASSPRPGQHSGANVLTF. This sequence joins TRBV27 and TRBJ2-6; 7 nucleotides match TRBD1. The V segment lost 5 bases and the J segment 0 bases; nucleotides outside the gene matches: 10. This CDR3 region has 18 residues. Looked up from germline, CDR1 is MNHEY and CDR2 is SMNVEV (reference sequence).

This clone was seen a single time. CDR3 in DNA: TGCGCCAGCAGCCAAGTTGGTCTTGGAGAGGGCTTCGAGCAGTACTTC. Protein: CASSQVGLGEGFEQYF. V and J are TRBV4-1 and TRBJ2-7; maybe TRBD2 (5 bases). V lost 1 base and J lost 6, with 19 bases in between. The CDR3 is made up of 16 amino acids. Germline V gene sequence: CDR1 MGHRA, CDR2 YSYEKL.

This clone has only one observation. The V gene is TRBV7-9, the J gene TRBJ2-1; D remains ambiguous. CDR1 is SEHNR, CDR2 FQNEAQ, per germline (reference sequence). The CDR3 consists of 13 residues. Trimming cost V 1 base and J 6 bases, with 7 bases left between them. CDR3 residues: CASSLGAINEQFF. DNA for the CDR3: TGTGCCAGCAGCTTAGGGGCCATCAATGAGCAGTTCTTC.

The sample holds one count of this clone. The same CDR3 can be traced to other DNA sequences in this sample. This chain uses TRBV5-4 with TRBJ2-5, with 8 positions matching TRBD2. Trimming cost V 1 base and J 4 bases; bases outside gene matches: 3. The V gene's germline CDR1 is SGHNT and CDR2 YYREEE (reference sequence). The CDR3 runs to 14 residues. The DNA of the CDR3 is TGTGCCAGCAGCTTGCGCGGGGGGCTAGAGACCCAGTACTTC. Protein sequence: CASSLRGGLETQYF.

V usage is TRBV5-4 and J usage is TRBJ2-6; 8 bases fit TRBD1. V lost 4 bases to trimming and J lost 0 bases; unmatched junction nucleotides: 6. This CDR3 has 17 amino acids. CDR1 SGHNT and CDR2 YYREEE come from the germline V gene (reference sequence). The CDR3 spells CASSPGQGPSGANVLTF. In DNA form, the CDR3 reads TGTGCCAGCAGCCCCGGACAGGGTCCCTCTGGGGCCAACGTCCTGACTTTC. The variable domain in full, with the rest retrieved from reference TRBV5-4 and TRBJ2-6, is ETGVTQSPTHLIKTRGQQVTLRCSSQSGHNTVSWYQQALGQGPQFIFQYYREEENGRGNFPPRFSGLQFPNYSSELNVNALELDDSALYLCASSPGQGPSGANVLTFGAGSRLTVL.

The J gene is TRBJ1-2, the V gene TRBV9, with a possible D match to TRBD1 (5 bases). The CDR3 is 15 residues long. The V gene's germline CDR1 is SGDLS and CDR2 YYNGEE. Trimming removed 0 bases at V and 3 bases at J, with 12 bases between. CDR3 amino acids: CASSVAGWGDYGYTF. The CDR3 DNA follows: TGTGCCAGCAGCGTAGCTGGTTGGGGCGACTATGGCTACACCTTC. The full variable domain, its missing parts supplied by reference TRBV9 and TRBJ1-2, is DSGVTQTPKHLITATGQRVTLRCSPRSGDLSVYWYQQSLDQGLQFLIQYYNGEERAKGNILERFSAQQFPDLHSELNLSSLELGDSALYFCASSVAGWGDYGYTFGSGTRLTVV.

V is TRBV27 and J is TRBJ2-7; TRBD1 aligns across 8 bases. This CDR3 comprises 15 residues. V lost 5 bases and J lost 2; bases outside the gene matches: 8. Germline CDR1 reads MNHEY; CDR2 reads SMNVEV (reference sequence). The CDR3 is CASSPGQGTAYEQYF. The CDR3 coding sequence is TGTGCCAGCAGTCCCGGACAGGGTACGGCCTACGAGCAGTACTTC.

The chain carries TRBV7-2 and TRBJ2-1, with a weak D call TRBD2 (6 bases). The CDR3 loop spans 14 amino acids. Germline assignment: CDR1 SGHTA and CDR2 FQGNSA. The V gene lost 5 bases and the J gene lost 10 bases, with 18 bases spanning the gap. The CDR3 DNA reads as TGTGCCAGCAGCGCCAGACTAGTTGCCAGCGAGCAGTTCTTC. Amino acid sequence: CASSARLVASEQFF.

On this clone: Germline is not matched at one junction end, which may reflect a read error. The V gene is TRBV15, the J gene TRBJ1-2; 7 bases map to TRBD1. This CDR3 is 14 amino acids long. Germline loops: CDR1 LNHNV, CDR2 YYDKDF (reference sequence). The CDR3 nucleotides read TGTGCCACCAGGATGACAGGGTCTTTGCCCGCCGTGATCTTC. Its protein product is CATRMTGSLPAVIF.

This clone was counted a single time. V and J are TRBV9 and TRBJ1-1; 10 bases are a match to TRBD1. In germline, CDR1 is SGDLS, CDR2 YYNGEE. The length of the CDR3 is 15 residues. J was trimmed by 6 bases and V by 3 bases; bases with no gene match: 8. The CDR3 DNA follows: TGTGCCAGCAGCGCCGTGACAGGGGGCCTGCCTGAAGCTTTCTTT. Amino acid sequence: CASSAVTGGLPEAFF.

The CDR3 nucleotides are TGTGCCAGCAGCTCAGCCGGGAACCCTCCTTACGAGCAGTACTTC. Encoded protein: CASSSAGNPPYEQYF. The chain is built from TRBV9 and TRBJ2-7; maybe TRBD2 (5 bases). The V and J ends lost 4 bases and 4 bases respectively, with 18 bases between them. Germline loops: CDR1 SGDLS, CDR2 YYNGEE. This CDR3 has 15 residues.

A single count supports this clone. This chain uses TRBV19 with TRBJ2-2, with D possibly matching TRBD2 (6 bases). The V gene lost 3 bases and the J gene lost 0 bases, with 11 bases spanning the gap. Germline CDR1 reads LNHDA; CDR2 reads SQIVND (reference sequence). CDR3 size: 16 residues. In DNA, the CDR3 is TGTGCCAGTAGTATCGGGGGAAGCACGAACACCGGGGAGCTGTTTTTT. This translates into CASSIGGSTNTGELFF.

The gene calls are TRBV6-4 and TRBJ2-5; TRBD2 matches at 7 bases. The CDR3 loop spans 12 amino acids. The germline V gene has CDR1 MRHNA and CDR2 SNTAGT. Trimming removed 6 bases from V and 4 bases from J; junction bases left unmatched: 2. The DNA of the CDR3 is TGTGCCAGCAGCCGCGGGGGAGAGACCCAGTACTTC. Residues: CASSRGGETQYF.

The gene calls are TRBV12-5 and TRBJ1-5; the D gene is possibly TRBD1 (5 bases). Germline V gene data show CDR1 as LGHNT and CDR2 as FRNRAP. V was clipped by 7 bases and J by 2 bases, with 21 bases between them. This CDR3 contains 17 residues. The CDR3 loop reads CASALYAEWGGNQPQHF. The CDR3 DNA reads TGTGCTAGTGCCTTGTACGCGGAGTGGGGGGGCAATCAGCCCCAGCATTTT.

The CDR3 here is CASSQATGGSTDTQYF. As DNA, the CDR3 is TGTGCCAGCAGCCAAGCGACAGGGGGCAGCACAGATACGCAGTATTTT. The genes are TRBV4-2 and TRBJ2-3, with 10 positions matching TRBD1. V was clipped by 1 base and J by 0 bases; unmatched bases: 1. The length of the CDR3 is 16 residues. Looked up from germline, CDR1 is LGHNA and CDR2 is YNFKEQ.

The V and J genes are TRBV30 and TRBJ2-3, with 11 positions matching TRBD2. Germline V gene lookup returns CDR1 GTSNPN and CDR2 SVGIG (reference sequence). After removal of 3 bases from V and 6 bases from J, the junction contained 8 bases not matched to a gene. This CDR3 has 15 residues. The CDR3 bases are TGTGCCTGGAGCACTAGCGGGAGTTTGACTGATACGCAGTATTTT. It yields the protein CAWSTSGSLTDTQYF.

The J gene is TRBJ2-1, the V gene TRBV30; D is uncertain. Trimming cost V 0 bases and J 4 bases, with 7 bases left between them. This CDR3 comprises 13 residues. Germline CDR1 GTSNPN, CDR2 SVGIG (reference sequence). The CDR3 DNA reads TGTGCCTGGAGTGTACTTACGTACAATGAGCAGTTCTTC. This translates into CAWSVLTYNEQFF.

V is TRBV15 and J is TRBJ2-5; D unclear. Germline-derived CDR1 and CDR2 are LNHNV and YYDKDF (reference sequence). Trimming pared 0 bases from V and 2 bases from J, leaving 7 bases between. CDR3 length: 14 residues. The CDR3 loop is CATSRDRGQETQYF. CDR3 DNA sequence: TGTGCCACCAGCAGAGATAGAGGACAAGAGACCCAGTACTTC.

This rearrangement joins TRBV5-1 to TRBJ1-1; 10 bases line up with TRBD1. Germline V gene data show CDR1 as SGHRS and CDR2 as YFSETQ. The CDR3 loop spans 15 amino acids. The V gene end was trimmed by 4 bases and the J gene end by 4 bases; junction bases not matched to a gene: 7. For the CDR3, the DNA is TGCGCCAGCAGCCCCCTGGGACAGGGGAGCACTGAAGCTTTCTTT. Encoded protein: CASSPLGQGSTEAFF.

The rearrangement links TRBV28 to TRBJ2-1, with 7 positions matching TRBD1. With V trimmed by 6 bases and J by 10 bases, 15 bases remained unmatched. The CDR3 length is 15 residues. Germline V CDR1 and CDR2: MDHEN, SYDVKM. CDR3 sequence: CASSRLDRVFVEQFF. Written as DNA, the CDR3 is TGTGCCAGCAGCCGCCTCGACAGGGTCTTCGTCGAGCAGTTCTTC. The full variable domain, in which reference TRBV28 and TRBJ2-1 provide the parts outside the CDR3, is DVKVTQSSRYLVKRTGEKVFLECVQDMDHENMFWYRQDPGLGLRLIYFSYDVKMKEKGDIPEGYSVSREKKERFSLILESASTNQTSMYLCASSRLDRVFVEQFFGPGTRLTVL.

This sequence joins TRBV9 and TRBJ2-1; 12 bases agree with TRBD2. The trim removed 3 bases at V and 5 bases at J, leaving 6 bases unmatched. CDR1 is SGDLS, CDR2 YYNGEE, per germline. The CDR3 consists of 16 residues. CDR3 amino acids: CASSDPPSGGDNEQFF. For the CDR3, the DNA is TGTGCCAGCAGCGACCCACCTAGCGGGGGGGACAATGAGCAGTTCTTC.

The rearrangement joins TRBV7-9 to TRBJ1-3; 7 nucleotides match TRBD1. Losses at the gene ends were 7 bases for V and 0 bases for J; bases not matched to a gene: 3. The CDR3 extends over 14 amino acids. Germline assignment: CDR1 SEHNR and CDR2 FQNEAQ (reference sequence). The CDR3 reads CASIRDSSGNTIYF. The CDR3 bases are TGTGCCAGCATCAGGGACAGCTCTGGAAACACCATATATTTT. The full variable domain, completed using reference TRBV7-9 and TRBJ1-3, is DTGVSQNPRHKITKRGQNVTFRCDPISEHNRLYWYRQTLGQGPEFLTYFQNEAQLEKSRLLSDRFSAERPKGSFSTLEIQRTEQGDSAMYLCASIRDSSGNTIYFGEGSWLTVV.

The V and J genes are TRBV18 and TRBJ2-5; 8 bases are shared with TRBD2. From germline, CDR1 is KGHSH and CDR2 LQKENI. V lost 6 bases, J lost 4 bases, and 13 bases stayed unmatched. This CDR3 spans 16 amino acids. As DNA, the CDR3 is TGTGCCAGCTCGCGCGGGACTAGTGGAGGGGGAGAGACCCAGTACTTC. This codes for CASSRGTSGGGETQYF.

This sequence joins TRBV5-1 and TRBJ2-1; D possibly corresponds to TRBD2 (5 bases). V was clipped by 2 bases and J by 0 bases, with 9 bases between them. Germline V gene lookup returns CDR1 SGHRS and CDR2 YFSETQ. The CDR3 spans 15 residues. The CDR3 sequence is CASSFESGSYNEQFF. The DNA of the CDR3 is TGCGCCAGCAGCTTTGAAAGCGGCTCCTACAATGAGCAGTTCTTC. The full variable domain, with the rest looked up from reference TRBV5-1 and TRBJ2-1, is KAGVTQTPRYLIKTRGQQVTLSCSPISGHRSVSWYQQTPGQGLQFLFEYFSETQRNKGNFPGRFSGRQFSNSRSEMNVSTLELGDSALYLCASSFESGSYNEQFFGPGTRLTVL.

This chain connects TRBV9 to TRBJ1-4, with D perhaps TRBD1 (5 bases). CDR1 and CDR2 from the germline V gene are SGDLS and YYNGEE. The CDR3 covers 22 residues. The ends were cut back, 4 bases at V and 0 bases at J, with 31 bases in the middle. The CDR3 loop reads CASSQDFLPVVRAPTTNEKLFF. For the CDR3, the DNA is TGTGCCAGCAGCCAAGATTTCCTCCCCGTCGTCAGGGCTCCAACAACTAATGAAAAACTGTTTTTT. The whole variable domain, filled in from reference TRBV9 and TRBJ1-4, reads DSGVTQTPKHLITATGQRVTLRCSPRSGDLSVYWYQQSLDQGLQFLIQYYNGEERAKGNILERFSAQQFPDLHSELNLSSLELGDSALYFCASSQDFLPVVRAPTTNEKLFFGSGTQLSVL.

The chain combines TRBV6-6 with TRBJ2-2, with 8 positions matching TRBD1. Trimming at V came to 5 bases and at J to 1 base, leaving 6 bases not matched to a gene. Germline loops: CDR1 MNHNY, CDR2 SVGAGI (reference sequence). This CDR3 has 16 residues. DNA for the CDR3: TGTGCCAGCAGTAACTTAGGACAGGGGAACACCGGGGAGCTGTTTTTT. This sequence encodes CASSNLGQGNTGELFF.

This rearrangement joins TRBV19 to TRBJ2-3; D not resolved. Trimming stripped 4 bases from V and 5 bases from J, with 13 bases between. This CDR3 comprises 14 residues. In germline, CDR1 is LNHDA, CDR2 SQIVND (reference sequence). The DNA for the CDR3 is TGTGCCAGTAGTAGGAGTATTATCAGAGATACGCAGTATTTT. Translated, it gives CASSRSIIRDTQYF.

The rearrangement links TRBV5-1 to TRBJ1-1, with 7 bases matching TRBD1. There are 15 residues in the CDR3. The J segment lost 0 bases and the V segment lost 0 bases, leaving 2 bases of the junction unmatched. Looked up from germline, CDR1 is SGHRS and CDR2 is YFSETQ. For the CDR3, the DNA is TGCGCCAGCAGCTTGGAACAGGGGATGAACACTGAAGCTTTCTTT. It is translated as CASSLEQGMNTEAFF.

This clone occurred a few times. The chain employs TRBV7-9 and TRBJ1-1; D remains ambiguous. The ends were cut back, 5 bases at V and 3 bases at J, with 10 bases in the middle. There are 13 residues in the CDR3. The germline gives CDR1 SEHNR, CDR2 FQNEAQ (reference sequence). In DNA, the CDR3 is TGTGCCAGCAGCCACGGCGGGGACACTGAAGCTTTCTTT. This encodes CASSHGGDTEAFF.

This clone showed up just once. The chain has TRBV5-8 and TRBJ2-2; D is undetermined. This CDR3 has 16 amino acids. CDR1 SGHTS and CDR2 YDEGEE come from the germline V gene. V lost 0 bases and J 0 bases, leaving 9 bases between the germline ends. CDR3 nucleotide sequence: TGTGCCAGCAGCTTGGCCCTAGGATCGAACACCGGGGAGCTGTTTTTT. Protein: CASSLALGSNTGELFF.

The chain employs TRBV7-2 and TRBJ1-1, with D possibly TRBD1 on 5 matching bases. The CDR3 covers 13 residues. V was clipped by 3 bases and J by 4 bases, with 9 bases between them. Germline lookup yields CDR1 SGHTA and CDR2 FQGNSA. CDR3 sequence reads: CASSFGGGTEAFF. The CDR3 coding sequence is TGTGCCAGCAGCTTCGGGGGGGGCACTGAAGCTTTCTTT. Combining the CDR3 with reference TRBV7-2 and TRBJ1-1 gives the whole variable domain GAGVSQSPSNKVTEKGKDVELRCDPISGHTALYWYRQSLGQGLEFLIYFQGNSAPDKSGLPSDRFSAERTGGSVSTLTIQRTQQEDSAVYLCASSFGGGTEAFFGQGTRLTVV.

The genes are TRBV13 and TRBJ2-7; 7 positions agree with TRBD1. V shed 0 bases and J 5 bases; nucleotides not matched to a gene: 4. This CDR3 has 14 residues. Germline loops: CDR1 PRHDT, CDR2 FYEKMQ (reference sequence). CDR3 bases: TGTGCCAGCAGCTTAGGTCCGCAGGGGGACGAGCAGTACTTC. The encoded protein is CASSLGPQGDEQYF.